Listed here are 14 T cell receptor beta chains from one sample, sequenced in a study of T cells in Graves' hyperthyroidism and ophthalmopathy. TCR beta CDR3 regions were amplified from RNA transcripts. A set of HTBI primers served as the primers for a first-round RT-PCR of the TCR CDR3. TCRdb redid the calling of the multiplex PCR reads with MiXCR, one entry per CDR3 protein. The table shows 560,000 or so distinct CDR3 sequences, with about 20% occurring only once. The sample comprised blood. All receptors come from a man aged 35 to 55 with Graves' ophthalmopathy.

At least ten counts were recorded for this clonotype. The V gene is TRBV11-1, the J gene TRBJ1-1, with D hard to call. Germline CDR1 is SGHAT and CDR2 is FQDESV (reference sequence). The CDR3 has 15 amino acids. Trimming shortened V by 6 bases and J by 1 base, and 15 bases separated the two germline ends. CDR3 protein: CASRTIGRENTEAFF. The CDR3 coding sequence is TGTGCCAGCAGAACGATAGGACGGGAGAACACTGAAGCTTTCTTT.

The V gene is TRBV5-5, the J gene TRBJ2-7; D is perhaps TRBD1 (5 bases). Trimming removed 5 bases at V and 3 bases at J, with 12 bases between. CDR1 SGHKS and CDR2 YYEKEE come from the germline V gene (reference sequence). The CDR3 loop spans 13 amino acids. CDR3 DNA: TGTGCCAGCAGTCACAGGTTCGGCTACGAGCAGTACTTC. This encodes CASSHRFGYEQYF.

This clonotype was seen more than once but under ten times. CDR3 protein: CASSLFLGNEQFF. CDR3 in DNA: TGTGCCAGCAGTTTGTTTCTTGGAAATGAGCAGTTCTTC. This chain joins TRBV27 and TRBJ2-1; D ambiguous. The CDR3 contains 13 residues. The V end lost 3 bases, the J end lost 7 bases, and 10 bases lay between the germline ends. Germline V gene lookup returns CDR1 MNHEY and CDR2 SMNVEV (reference sequence).

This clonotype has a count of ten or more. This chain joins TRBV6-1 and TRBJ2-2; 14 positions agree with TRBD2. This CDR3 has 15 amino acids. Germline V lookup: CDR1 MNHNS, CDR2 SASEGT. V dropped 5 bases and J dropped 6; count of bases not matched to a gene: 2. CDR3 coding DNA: TGTGCCAGCAGTTTGACTAGCGGGAGGGCCGGGGAGCTGTTTTTT. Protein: CASSLTSGRAGELFF.

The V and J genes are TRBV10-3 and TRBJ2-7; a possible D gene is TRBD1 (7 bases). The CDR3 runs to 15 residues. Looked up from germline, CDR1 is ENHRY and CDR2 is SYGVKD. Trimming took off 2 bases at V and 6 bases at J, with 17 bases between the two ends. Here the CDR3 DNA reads TGTGCCATCAGTGAGAAGGAGGGGGCTCCTACCGAGCAGTACTTC. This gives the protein CAISEKEGAPTEQYF.

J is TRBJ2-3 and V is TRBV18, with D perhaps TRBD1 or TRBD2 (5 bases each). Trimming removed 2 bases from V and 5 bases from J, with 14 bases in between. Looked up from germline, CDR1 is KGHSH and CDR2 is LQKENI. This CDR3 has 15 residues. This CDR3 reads CASSPARDGRDTQYF. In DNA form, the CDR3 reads TGTGCCAGCTCACCAGCCCGGGACGGAAGAGATACGCAGTATTTT.

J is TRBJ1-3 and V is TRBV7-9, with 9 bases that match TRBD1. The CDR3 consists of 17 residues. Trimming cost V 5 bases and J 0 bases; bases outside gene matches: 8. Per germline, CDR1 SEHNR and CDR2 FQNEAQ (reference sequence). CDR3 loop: CASSAPGQGSSGNTIYF. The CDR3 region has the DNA TGTGCCAGCAGCGCTCCGGGACAGGGTTCCTCTGGAAACACCATATATTTT.

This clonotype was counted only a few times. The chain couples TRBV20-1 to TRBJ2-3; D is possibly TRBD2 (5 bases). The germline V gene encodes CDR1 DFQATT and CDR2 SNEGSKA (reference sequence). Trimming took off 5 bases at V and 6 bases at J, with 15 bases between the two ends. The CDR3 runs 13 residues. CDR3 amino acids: CSACPTKWDTQYF. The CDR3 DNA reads TGCAGTGCTTGCCCGACTAAGTGGGATACGCAGTATTTT.

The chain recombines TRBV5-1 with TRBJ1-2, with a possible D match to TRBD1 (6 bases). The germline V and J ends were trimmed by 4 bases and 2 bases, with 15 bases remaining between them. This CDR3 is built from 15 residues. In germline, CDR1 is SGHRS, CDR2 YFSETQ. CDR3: CASSPGQYSNYGYTF. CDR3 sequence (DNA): TGCGCCAGCAGCCCAGGACAGTACAGCAACTATGGCTACACCTTC.

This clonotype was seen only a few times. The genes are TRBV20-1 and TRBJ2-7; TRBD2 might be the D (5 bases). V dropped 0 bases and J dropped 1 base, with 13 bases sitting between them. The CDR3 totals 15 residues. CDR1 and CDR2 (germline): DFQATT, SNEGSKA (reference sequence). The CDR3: CSARDPGVGSYEQYF. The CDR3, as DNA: TGCAGTGCTAGAGACCCCGGGGTCGGATCCTACGAGCAGTACTTC.

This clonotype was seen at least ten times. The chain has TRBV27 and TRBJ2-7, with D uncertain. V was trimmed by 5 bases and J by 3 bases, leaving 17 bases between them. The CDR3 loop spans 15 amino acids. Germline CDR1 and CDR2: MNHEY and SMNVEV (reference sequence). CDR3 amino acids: CASSLVGRKDYEQYF. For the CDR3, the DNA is TGTGCCAGCAGTCTCGTAGGACGTAAGGACTACGAGCAGTACTTC.

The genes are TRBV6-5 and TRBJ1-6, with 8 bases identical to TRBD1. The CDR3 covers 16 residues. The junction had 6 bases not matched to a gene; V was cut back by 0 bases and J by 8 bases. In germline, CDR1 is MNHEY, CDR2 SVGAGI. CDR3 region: CASSYSVDRGYSPLHF. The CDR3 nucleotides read TGTGCCAGCAGTTACTCGGTCGACAGGGGTTATTCACCCCTCCACTTT.

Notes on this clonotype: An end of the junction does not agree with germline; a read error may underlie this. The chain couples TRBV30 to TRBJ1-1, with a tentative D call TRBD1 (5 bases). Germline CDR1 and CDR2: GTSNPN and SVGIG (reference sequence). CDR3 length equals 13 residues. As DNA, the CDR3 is TGTGCCTGGAGTAATCGACGTGGGGCTGAAGCTCTCTTT. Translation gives CAWSNRRGAEALF.

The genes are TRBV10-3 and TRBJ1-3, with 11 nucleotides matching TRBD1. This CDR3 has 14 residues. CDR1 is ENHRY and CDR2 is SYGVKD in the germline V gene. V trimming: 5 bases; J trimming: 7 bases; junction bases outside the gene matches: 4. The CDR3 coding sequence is TGTGCCATCAGTTTTGGACAGGGGGCGAACACCATATATTTT. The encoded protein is CAISFGQGANTIYF.